A selection of T cell receptor beta chains follows, all from one sample in a study of T cells in Graves' hyperthyroidism and ophthalmopathy. TCRdb redid the calling of the multiplex PCR reads with MiXCR, one entry per CDR3 protein. The data show fewer than 350,000 distinct CDR3 sequences, roughly a fifth seen once. The sample comprised blood. The receptors derive from a woman in her fifties or sixties with Graves' hyperthyroidism. Each CDR3 is given with its conserved first and last residue. A D gene is named only where the DNA matches it firmly. Rows may omit the clone size; those that give it use once, few, many or a size class.

J	V	D	size	DNA	CDR3
TRBJ1-2	TRBV19	TRBD1	few	TGTGCCAGTAGGGCAGGGGGTGGCTACACCTTC	CASRAGGGYTF
TRBJ2-3	TRBV28	TRBD2	many	TGTGCCAGCAGCCGCCGGGGGTGGGCTAGCGGGGTTAGCACAGATACGCAGTATTTT	CASSRRGWASGVSTDTQYF
TRBJ2-3	TRBV18	.	many	TGTGCCAGCTCAAGACCTTTAGGGACAGATACGCAGTATTTT	CASSRPLGTDTQYF
TRBJ1-5	TRBV20-1	.	many	TGCAGTGCTAGAGACTGGGGGACCACAGGGTCTCAGCCCCAGCATTTT	CSARDWGTTGSQPQHF
TRBJ1-4	TRBV5-1	.	few	TGCGCCAGCAGCTTGGGACAGTCTGGGGGAAAACTGTTTTTT	CASSLGQSGGKLFF
TRBJ2-3	TRBV20-1	.	many	TGCAGTGCTAGAGGGGCGGCCCCTAACACAGATACGCAGTATTTT	CSARGAAPNTDTQYF
TRBJ2-7	TRBV4-1	.	.	TGCGCCAGCAGCCAAGATGAATGGGGGGACTCATACGAGCAGTACTTC	CASSQDEWGDSYEQYF
TRBJ2-1	TRBV12-3/TRBV12-4	TRBD2	.	TGTGCCAGCAGTTACCCACCGGGACAGGGAACTAGCGGGAGTGGGAATGAGCAGTTCTTC	CASSYPPGQGTSGSGNEQFF
TRBJ2-1	TRBV5-1	TRBD2	many	TGCGCCAGCAGCGCCACTTCTAGCGGGGGGGGAGCTGAGCAGTTCTTC	CASSATSSGGGAEQFF
TRBJ2-3	TRBV12-5	TRBD2	.	TGTGCTAGTGGTTTGGGACTAGCGGGGTCCACAGATACGCAGTATTTT	CASGLGLAGSTDTQYF
TRBJ2-1	TRBV3-1	.	many	TGTGCCAGCAGCCAAAGCCCAGGGACCTACAATGAGCAGTTCTTC	CASSQSPGTYNEQFF
TRBJ2-4	TRBV19	.	.	TGTGCCAGTAGTATAGATCGGATAGCCAAAAACATTCAGTACTTC	CASSIDRIAKNIQYF
TRBJ2-3	TRBV2	TRBD2	.	TGTGCCAGCAGTGAAGCCAGCGGGGTTAGCACAGATACGCAGTATTTT	CASSEASGVSTDTQYF
TRBJ2-7	TRBV19	TRBD1	.	TGTGCCAGTAGCATGTCCGGGACAGAGAAACATCTACGAGGGCAGTACTTC	CASSMSGTEKHLRGQYF
TRBJ2-3	TRBV10-3	TRBD1	few	TGTGCCATCAGGGGGACAGACACGCAGTATTTT	CAIRGTDTQYF
TRBJ2-2	TRBV7-8	.	many	TGTGCCTCGTGGGACGGAGGGATCGGGGAGCTGTTTTTT	CASWDGGIGELFF
TRBJ1-5	TRBV6-1	.	few	TGTGCCAGCACCGACAGCTTCAATCAGCCCCAGCATTTT	CASTDSFNQPQHF
TRBJ2-7	TRBV5-1	TRBD2	many	TGCGCCAGCAGCCCAGGATTGGGACTAGCGGGACACTACGAGCAGTACTTC	CASSPGLGLAGHYEQYF
TRBJ2-2	TRBV7-2	.	few	TGTGCCAGCAGCCCGTTGACAGGCCCCACCGGGGAGCTGTTTTTT	CASSPLTGPTGELFF
TRBJ2-7	TRBV28	.	many	TGTGCCAGCAGGGAAGCGAGGGGATTTACCTACGAGCAGTACTTC	CASREARGFTYEQYF
TRBJ2-3	TRBV12-3/TRBV12-4	TRBD2	many	TGTGCCAGCAGGACTAGCGTTAGCACAGATACGCGGTATTTT	CASRTSVSTDTRYF
TRBJ2-1	TRBV19	.	.	TGTGCCAGTAGTATCAGGGGTACGAGAAATGAGCAGTTCTTC	CASSIRGTRNEQFF
TRBJ1-4	TRBV6-1	.	.	TGTGCCAGGAGTGAAGCCCGGACCCGGGGCACTAATGAAAAACTGTTTTTT	CARSEARTRGTNEKLFF
TRBJ1-1	TRBV3-1	TRBD1	many	TGTGCCAGCAGCCGGACAGGGAGGGACACTGAAGCTTTCTTT	CASSRTGRDTEAFF
TRBJ1-5	TRBV27	TRBD1	many	TGTGCCAGCAGTTTATTGGCAGGGGGGAATCAGCCCCAGCATTTT	CASSLLAGGNQPQHF
TRBJ2-4	TRBV7-3	TRBD2	many	TGTGCCAGCAGCTTAGCGGGAGGCGGAAACATTCAGTACTTC	CASSLAGGGNIQYF
TRBJ2-1	TRBV5-6	TRBD1	many	TGTGCCAGCAGCTTAGCGGGGACAGGGCGTAATGAGCAGTTCTTC	CASSLAGTGRNEQFF
TRBJ2-2	TRBV2	TRBD1	.	TGTGCCAGCTCACCGTCTCTCTCCGGGACAGGGGACACCGGGGAGCTGTTTTTT	CASSPSLSGTGDTGELFF